This passage covers 30 T cell receptor beta chains from one sample sequenced in a study of blood T cell repertoires in COVID-19. Here immunoSEQ multiplex PCR was the method, and the copy in TCRdb shows in-frame clones only, minus some. The sample yields 50,000 or so clones, about nine tenths seen once. Sequencing was carried out using peripheral blood. The receptors stem from an older man with acute or convalescent COVID-19.

The genes are TRBV7-2 and TRBJ1-5, with TRBD1 identical over 9 bases. V gave up 1 base and J gave up 2 bases; unmatched junction bases: 9. Germline loops: CDR1 SGHTA, CDR2 FQGNSA. CDR3 length: 18 residues. The chain's CDR3 is CASSLGKQGALGNQPQHF. CDR3 DNA: TGTGCCAGCAGCTTAGGTAAACAGGGGGCGCTCGGCAATCAGCCCCAGCATTTT.

For the CDR3, the DNA is TGTGCCAGCAGCTTTAACGCCGGGAATCAAGAGACCCAGTACTTC. Translation: CASSFNAGNQETQYF. The J gene is TRBJ2-5, the V gene TRBV7-2, with D maybe TRBD2 (5 bases). Trimming removed 3 bases from V and 2 bases from J, with 13 bases in between. The CDR3 loop spans 15 amino acids. Germline CDR1 and CDR2: SGHTA and FQGNSA.

The rearrangement uses TRBV6-5 and TRBJ2-5, with D possibly being TRBD1 (6 bases). This CDR3 has 15 residues. Trimming took off 5 bases at V and 5 bases at J, with 18 bases between the two ends. Germline V gene sequence: CDR1 MNHEY, CDR2 SVGAGI. CDR3 nucleotide sequence: TGTGCCAGCAGTCTGAACTGGGGGCGGTTGGAGACCCAGTACTTC. It specifies CASSLNWGRLETQYF.

The gene calls are TRBV5-1 and TRBJ1-1; no clear D. In germline, CDR1 is SGHRS, CDR2 YFSETQ. V was pared by 0 bases and J by 1 base, with 7 bases between. This CDR3 is 14 amino acids long. The CDR3 DNA sequence: TGCGCCAGCAGCTTGGGCAGAACGAACACTGAAGCTTTCTTT. It encodes CASSLGRTNTEAFF.

This clone has just a few counts. The DNA for the CDR3 is TGCGCCAGCAGCCATCCCGGGGGAGGTTGGAAAGGGCAGTACTTC. It translates to CASSHPGGGWKGQYF. V usage is TRBV4-1 and J usage is TRBJ2-7; tentative D call: TRBD2 (6 bases). V lost 3 bases and J lost 9, with 21 bases in between. The germline CDR1 and CDR2 sequences are MGHRA and YSYEKL. This CDR3 is 15 amino acids long.

This rearrangement joins TRBV6-5 to TRBJ1-4; TRBD1 is a possible D gene (6 bases). Germline V gene sequence: CDR1 MNHEY, CDR2 SVGAGI. This CDR3 is built from 14 residues. Trimming took 4 bases from V and 6 from J, leaving 12 bases between them. The CDR3 loop reads CASSSWTEYEKLFF. The CDR3 DNA sequence: TGTGCCAGCAGTTCCTGGACAGAGTATGAAAAACTGTTTTTT.

This chain uses TRBV5-1 with TRBJ2-1; the match to TRBD2 covers 8 bases. CDR1 is SGHRS, CDR2 YFSETQ, per germline. CDR3 length equals 15 residues. Unmatched junction bases numbered 3, after V lost 0 bases and J lost 4 bases. The CDR3 protein is CASSLESGSYNEQFF. The CDR3 bases are TGCGCCAGCAGCTTGGAAAGCGGGAGTTACAATGAGCAGTTCTTC.

The genes are TRBV19 and TRBJ2-7; TRBD1 aligns across 7 bases. The CDR3 is made up of 14 amino acids. Germline V gene sequence: CDR1 LNHDA, CDR2 SQIVND (reference sequence). Trimming took 6 bases from V and 2 from J; bases not matched to a gene: 7. Here the CDR3 DNA reads TGTGCCAGTAGACAGACACAGGGGCCCTACGAGCAGTACTTC. This encodes CASRQTQGPYEQYF.

The chain uses TRBV7-8 and TRBJ2-1; TRBD2 aligns across 7 bases. Germline V CDR1 and CDR2: SGHVS, FQNEAQ. The CDR3 spans 15 residues. Germline trimming cut 4 bases from V and 1 base from J; bases unmatched to any gene: 4. For the CDR3, the DNA is TGTGCCAGCAGCTCGCGGGGGAGGTCCTACAATGAGCAGTTCTTC. Its translation: CASSSRGRSYNEQFF.

The V and J genes are TRBV27 and TRBJ2-5; TRBD1 might be the D (6 bases). The V gene lost 4 bases and the J gene lost 5 bases, with 14 bases spanning the gap. Per the germline V gene, CDR1 is MNHEY and CDR2 is SMNVEV (reference sequence). The CDR3 extends over 14 amino acids. CDR3 sequence: CASSSGQIRETQYF. CDR3 coding DNA: TGTGCCAGCAGTTCTGGACAGATTAGGGAGACCCAGTACTTC.

This chain joins TRBV2 and TRBJ2-7; 7 bases are a match to TRBD1. With 4 bases clipped from V and 0 bases from J, the junction kept 6 bases outside the gene matches. The length of the CDR3 is 15 residues. Germline lookup yields CDR1 SNHLY and CDR2 FYNNEI. The CDR3, as DNA: TGTGCCAGCAGTGGAGACAGGGCTAGCTCCTACGAGCAGTACTTC. Translating it yields CASSGDRASSYEQYF.

This chain joins TRBV3-1 (or the pseudogene TRBV3-2) and TRBJ2-3; D gene unclear. The germline V gene has CDR1 LGHDT and CDR2 YNNKEL (reference sequence). V lost 1 base to trimming and J lost 4 bases, with 18 bases between them. The CDR3 covers 17 residues. Here the CDR3 DNA reads TGTGCCAGCAGCCAAGTTTCACGGGTCCAAAGCTCAGATACGCAGTATTTT. Residues: CASSQVSRVQSSDTQYF.

The chain uses TRBV27 and TRBJ1-1; TRBD1 might be the D (5 bases). The CDR3 sequence is 13 residues long. Trimming took off 5 bases at V and 3 bases at J, with 10 bases between the two ends. CDR1 and CDR2 (germline): MNHEY, SMNVEV (reference sequence). The CDR3 here is CASSIRGYTEAFF. The CDR3 DNA is TGTGCCAGCAGTATTAGGGGTTACACTGAAGCTTTCTTT.

This chain joins TRBV29-1 and TRBJ2-1, with D maybe TRBD1 (5 bases). Germline-derived CDR1 and CDR2 are SQVTM and ANQGSEA. V shed 0 bases and J shed 1 base, with 7 bases lying between them. The CDR3 covers 14 residues. CDR3 in amino acids: CSVEENRSYNEQFF. DNA for the CDR3: TGCAGCGTTGAAGAGAACAGGTCCTACAATGAGCAGTTCTTC.

The chain carries TRBV9 and TRBJ1-2, with 10 bases fitting TRBD1. V trimming: 4 bases; J trimming: 8 bases; junction bases outside the gene matches: 8. Germline V gene sequence: CDR1 SGDLS, CDR2 YYNGEE. The CDR3 has 14 residues. The CDR3 is CASSSRQGAQGYTF. CDR3 coding DNA: TGTGCCAGCAGCTCTCGACAGGGGGCGCAAGGCTACACCTTC.

The CDR3 reads CASSTRDRYNEQFF. For the CDR3, the DNA is TGTGCCAGCAGCACCCGGGACAGGTACAATGAGCAGTTCTTC. The chain uses TRBV7-8 and TRBJ2-1, with 8 bases lining up with TRBD1. After removal of 5 bases from V and 4 bases from J, the junction contained 4 bases not matched to a gene. Germline V CDR1 and CDR2: SGHVS, FQNEAQ. There are 14 residues in the CDR3.

The V call is TRBV29-1, the J call TRBJ1-4; 8 bases align to TRBD1. The CDR3 has 15 residues. Germline V CDR1 and CDR2: SQVTM, ANQGSEA. After removal of 2 bases from V and 10 bases from J, the junction contained 12 bases not matched to a gene. CDR3 sequence: CSVELGQGAKGKLFF. Here the CDR3 DNA reads TGCAGCGTTGAACTGGGTCAGGGGGCGAAGGGAAAACTGTTTTTT.

The J gene is TRBJ1-2, the V gene TRBV7-9; D is unresolved. Germline V gene data show CDR1 as SEHNR and CDR2 as FQNEAQ (reference sequence). Trimming shortened V by 5 bases and J by 2 bases, and 12 bases separated the two germline ends. CDR3 length: 14 amino acids. The chain's CDR3 is CASSKREPNYGYTF. CDR3 sequence (DNA): TGTGCCAGCAGCAAAAGAGAACCAAACTATGGCTACACCTTC.

The V and J genes are TRBV2 and TRBJ2-6, with D perhaps TRBD1 (6 bases). The CDR3 contains 14 residues. The V end was cut by 9 bases, the J end by 0 bases, with 9 bases between. CDR1 SNHLY and CDR2 FYNNEI come from the germline V gene. The CDR3 is CARRDISGANVLTF. The CDR3 DNA follows: TGTGCCAGAAGGGACATCTCTGGGGCCAACGTCCTGACTTTC. Looking up the rest from reference TRBV2 and TRBJ2-6 gives the full variable domain: EPEVTQTPSHQVTQMGQEVILRCVPISNHLYFYWYRQILGQKVEFLVSFYNNEISEKSEIFDDQFSVERPDGSNFTLKIRSTKLEDSAMYFCARRDISGANVLTFGAGSRLTVL.

The gene calls are TRBV27 and TRBJ1-6; D is ambiguous. The length of the CDR3 is 15 residues. The germline V and J ends were trimmed by 6 bases and 0 bases, with 9 bases remaining between them. CDR1 and CDR2 (germline): MNHEY, SMNVEV (reference sequence). DNA of the CDR3: TGTGCCAGCAGCTCCCTGTCCTCCTATAATTCACCCCTCCACTTT. Its protein is CASSSLSSYNSPLHF.

The table lists this clone with a count of one. CDR3 coding DNA: TGTGCCAGCAGTGGACAGGGAAGTGCCACTGAAGCTTTCTTT. Protein sequence: CASSGQGSATEAFF. V is TRBV2 and J is TRBJ1-1, with 7 bases aligning to TRBD1. This CDR3 comprises 14 residues. Germline V gene lookup returns CDR1 SNHLY and CDR2 FYNNEI. J was trimmed by 4 bases and V by 4 bases; bases with no gene match: 6.

The rearrangement links TRBV7-8 to TRBJ1-4, with D possibly being TRBD1 (5 bases). This CDR3 is 15 amino acids long. The germline V and J ends were trimmed by 5 bases and 6 bases, with 16 bases remaining between them. Germline values: CDR1 SGHVS, CDR2 FQNEAQ. The CDR3 here is CASSIYGTNDEKLFF. For the CDR3, the DNA is TGTGCCAGCAGCATATACGGGACTAATGATGAAAAACTGTTTTTT.

The V and J genes are TRBV5-1 and TRBJ2-1, with D perhaps matching TRBD1 (5 bases). Germline CDR1 SGHRS, CDR2 YFSETQ. The CDR3 is made up of 13 amino acids. V dropped 4 bases and J dropped 9 bases, with 14 bases sitting between them. The CDR3 is CASSKTQGSEQFF. The CDR3 DNA reads as TGCGCCAGCAGCAAAACCCAGGGTAGTGAGCAGTTCTTC.

J is TRBJ2-4 and V is TRBV7-9; 7 bases are a match to TRBD1. Looked up from germline, CDR1 is SEHNR and CDR2 is FQNEAQ (reference sequence). The CDR3 has 16 amino acids. Trimming at V came to 3 bases and at J to 1 base, leaving 6 bases not matched to a gene. The chain's CDR3 is CASSFSRDSAKNIQYF. DNA of the CDR3: TGTGCCAGCAGCTTTTCTCGGGACAGCGCCAAAAACATTCAGTACTTC.

The V gene is TRBV20-1, the J gene TRBJ1-2, with D uncertain. The germline V gene has CDR1 DFQATT and CDR2 SNEGSKA (reference sequence). This CDR3 contains 13 residues. Trimming stripped 3 bases from V and 4 bases from J, with 12 bases between. CDR3 nucleotides: TGCAGTGCTAGTGGCGGGCCGAGCTATGGCTACACCTTC. Protein: CSASGGPSYGYTF.

V and J are TRBV15 and TRBJ2-5; D is possibly TRBD1 (7 bases). The CDR3 runs 16 residues. V was clipped by 1 base and J by 5 bases, with 17 bases between them. Germline CDR1 and CDR2: LNHNV and YYDKDF (reference sequence). In DNA form, the CDR3 reads TGTGCCACCAGCAGAGTACAGGGGACTTTATGGGAGACCCAGTACTTC. Residues: CATSRVQGTLWETQYF. Combining the CDR3 with reference TRBV15 and TRBJ2-5 gives the whole variable domain DAMVIQNPRYQVTQFGKPVTLSCSQTLNHNVMYWYQQKSSQAPKLLFHYYDKDFNNEADTPDNFQSRRPNTSFCFLDIRSPGLGDTAMYLCATSRVQGTLWETQYFGPGTRLLVL.

The chain combines TRBV7-2 with TRBJ1-5; D remains ambiguous. V was clipped by 5 bases and J by 0 bases, with 8 bases between them. Germline V CDR1 and CDR2: SGHTA, FQGNSA. The CDR3 is made up of 14 amino acids. In DNA form, the CDR3 reads TGTGCCAGCAGCCCCCGGGGTAGCAATCAGCCCCAGCATTTT. Encoded protein: CASSPRGSNQPQHF.

The V gene is TRBV18, the J gene TRBJ2-7; 12 bases are shared with TRBD2. There are 17 residues in the CDR3. Losses at the gene ends were 1 base for V and 5 bases for J; bases not matched to a gene: 9. CDR1 KGHSH and CDR2 LQKENI come from the germline V gene. The CDR3 sequence: CASSPLSLAGGPHEQYF. The CDR3 DNA is TGTGCCAGCTCACCACTGTCTCTAGCGGGAGGGCCACACGAGCAGTACTTC. Based on the CDR3 plus reference TRBV18 and TRBJ2-7, the full variable domain is NAGVMQNPRHLVRRRGQEARLRCSPMKGHSHVYWYRQLPEEGLKFMVYLQKENIIDESGMPKERFSAEFPKEGPSILRIQQVVRGDSAAYFCASSPLSLAGGPHEQYFGPGTRLTVT.

The CDR3 DNA reads as TGTGCCAGCAGCTTAGTCGGAAGCGGGGTGGGGAATGAGCAGTTCTTC. As protein: CASSLVGSGVGNEQFF. V usage is TRBV11-2 and J usage is TRBJ2-1, with 7 bases fitting TRBD2. CDR1 is SGHAT, CDR2 FQNNGV, per germline. The CDR3 has 16 amino acids. Germline trimming cut 1 base from V and 7 bases from J; bases unmatched to any gene: 10.

V is TRBV11-3 and J is TRBJ2-7; 8 positions match TRBD1. V lost 5 bases and J lost 2; bases outside the gene matches: 5. This CDR3 comprises 14 residues. CDR1 SGHNT and CDR2 YENEEA come from the germline V gene. CDR3 coding DNA: TGTGCCAGCAGCCAAGGACAGGGCGCCTACGAGCAGTACGTC. It encodes CASSQGQGAYEQYV.